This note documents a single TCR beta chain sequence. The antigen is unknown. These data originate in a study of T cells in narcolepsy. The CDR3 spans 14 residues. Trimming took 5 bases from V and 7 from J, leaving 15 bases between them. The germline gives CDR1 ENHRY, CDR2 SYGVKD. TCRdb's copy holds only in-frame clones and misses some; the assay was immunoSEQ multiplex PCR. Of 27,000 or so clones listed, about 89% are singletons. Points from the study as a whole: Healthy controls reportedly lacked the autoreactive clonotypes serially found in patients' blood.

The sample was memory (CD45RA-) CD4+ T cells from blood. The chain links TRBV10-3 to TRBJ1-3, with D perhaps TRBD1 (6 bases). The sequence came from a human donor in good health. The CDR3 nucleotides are TGTGCCATCAGTAACGTGGGCCAGGGGAACACCATATATTTT. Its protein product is CAISNVGQGNTIYF.